Following are 3 T cell receptor beta chains from one sample sequenced in a study of human T cells and chemical hapten exposure. Time point given: patch test 2, 6 weeks after DPC sensitization. Stated treatment: therapeutic diphenylcyclopropenone sensitization with weekly scalp DPC. TCRdb itself ran the RACE reads through MiXCR, one entry per CDR3 protein. The sample lists approximately 82,000 distinct CDR3 sequences, less than 8% occurring once. The sample was whole blood, taken in connection with sensitization to the hapten diphenylcyclopropenone (DPC). Receptor source: a woman under 40 with alopecia areata. Some clones in this sample may be carry-over from other donors' samples.

As to this clonotype: An end of the junction does not agree with germline; a read error may underlie this. The chain couples TRBV6-1 to TRBJ1-2; no firm D call. The CDR3 is 13 amino acids. Germline CDR1 and CDR2: MNHNS and SASEGT. The CDR3 DNA reads TGTGCCAGCAGCCCGGACCCCAACTATGGCGACAACTTC. This codes for CASSPDPNYGDNF.

Note on this clonotype: A clone one base away is much larger, so this may be a read error. This likely comes from a read error, as the CDR3 has no conserved phenylalanine or tryptophan at its end. This chain connects TRBV25-1 to TRBJ1-1; D is ambiguous. The CDR3 has 11 residues. Germline V gives CDR1 MGHDK, CDR2 SYGVNS. The V gene lost 8 bases and the J gene lost 4 bases, with 8 bases spanning the gap. The CDR3 sequence is CASGRTTEAFL. The CDR3 DNA sequence: TGTGCCAGCGGCAGAACCACTGAAGCTTTCTTA.

This clonotype was detected ten times or more. This chain connects TRBV30 to TRBJ1-2; no clear D. The V gene lost 0 bases and the J gene lost 1 base, with 6 bases spanning the gap. The germline V gene has CDR1 GTSNPN and CDR2 SVGIG (reference sequence). This CDR3 spans 13 amino acids. Written as DNA, the CDR3 is TGTGCCTGGAGTGTACCGGATAACTATGGCTACACCTTC. This translates into CAWSVPDNYGYTF. Supplemented by reference TRBV30 and TRBJ1-2, the full variable domain reads SQTIHQWPATLVQPVGSPLSLECTVEGTSNPNLYWYRQAAGRGLQLLFYSVGIGQISSEVPQNLSASRPQDRQFILSSKKLLLSDSGFYLCAWSVPDNYGYTFGSGTRLTVV.